The 5 T cell receptor beta chains in this list originate from one sample, sequenced in a study of T cells expressing NK-cell markers. One entry per CDR3 protein, without DNA, is what TCRdb gives after re-calling the 5' RACE reads. The sample holds about 460,000 distinct CDR3 sequences. Sample: blood T cells: a sorted CD56 or NKG2C T cell subset, CD4+ or CD8+ T cells, or bulk PBMC T cells (not recorded which). These receptors were obtained from a woman aged 45-65 years in good health.

V gene TRBV20-1 combines with J gene TRBJ2-1; TCRdb lists TRBD1, though no DNA is available to test this call. Germline-derived CDR1 and CDR2 are DFQATT and SNEGSKA (reference sequence). The CDR3 consists of 16 residues. The CDR3: CSAIDRWGESYNEQFF.

CDR3 sequence reads: CASSFRGLAFF. The chain combines TRBV5-1 with TRBJ1-1. This CDR3 is built from 11 residues. The V gene's germline CDR1 is SGHRS and CDR2 YFSETQ.

V gene TRBV15 combines with J gene TRBJ1-1. The CDR3 loop spans 15 amino acids. CDR1 LNHNV and CDR2 YYDKDF come from the germline V gene (reference sequence). The CDR3 loop is CATSRVVDLNTEAFF.

The rearrangement joins TRBV5-1 to TRBJ2-1. This CDR3 has 14 amino acids. Per germline, CDR1 SGHRS and CDR2 YFSETQ. The CDR3: CASSPRSRANEQFF. The variable domain in full, completed from reference TRBV5-1 and TRBJ2-1, reads KAGVTQTPRYLIKTRGQQVTLSCSPISGHRSVSWYQQTPGQGLQFLFEYFSETQRNKGNFPGRFSGRQFSNSRSEMNVSTLELGDSALYLCASSPRSRANEQFFGPGTRLTVL.

J is TRBJ1-1 and V is TRBV6-5. The CDR3 contains 14 residues. Germline V lookup: CDR1 MNHEY, CDR2 SVGAGI. The CDR3 loop is CASSYQGLDTEAFF.